A selection of T cell receptor beta chains follows, all from one sample in a study of metastatic and nonmetastatic thyroid tumors. TCRdb reassembled clones from the PCR reads with MiXCR. The data hold some 22,000 clones, with about 21% observed a single time. The sample comprised blood. The source is a male donor with papillary thyroid cancer or a benign thyroid nodule (not recorded which). Some clones in this sample may be carry-over from other donors' samples. Both conserved end residues are part of each CDR3. Each record gives: V gene, J gene, CDR3 length, clone size, D gene, CDR3 DNA, CDR3 protein. D genes are given only for firm matches. The size entry is marked missing in some rows and otherwise reads once, few, many or a size class.

>TRBV5-1|TRBJ2-4|17|many|TRBD1
TGCGCCAGCAGCTTTTCCCCCAGACAGGGTAGCGAAAACATTCAGTACTTC
CASSFSPRQGSENIQYF
>TRBV2|TRBJ2-3|17|-|TRBD1
TGTGCCAGCAGTGATGGTTACGGGACAGGGGACACAGATACGCAGTATTTT
CASSDGYGTGDTDTQYF
>TRBV5-6|TRBJ1-3|15|many|-
TGTGCCAGCAGCCTGGACGGACACTCTGGAAACACCATATATTTT
CASSLDGHSGNTIYF
>TRBV7-9|TRBJ1-2|14|-|-
TGTGCCAGCAGCTCCTCGGCACCATCAGGCGGCTACACCTTC
CASSSSAPSGGYTF
>TRBV20-1|TRBJ2-1|16|-|TRBD2
TGCAGTGCTAGGCATATAGCGGGCGTGGGGCCCTATGAGCAGTTCTTC
CSARHIAGVGPYEQFF
>TRBV14|TRBJ2-7|12|-|-
TGTGCCAGCAGAAAGGAAAACATCGAACTGTACTTC
CASRKENIELYF
>TRBV5-1|TRBJ2-3|16|-|TRBD2
TGCGCCAGCAGCTTGGGGACTAGCGGGTTCACAGATACGCAGTATTTT
CASSLGTSGFTDTQYF
>TRBV7-9|TRBJ1-2|12|many|-
TGTGCCAGCAGCGGAGCTAACTATGGCTACACCTTC
CASSGANYGYTF
>TRBV20-1|TRBJ2-1|15|many|-
TGCAGTGCTAGAACGGGGCAGTTAGGTAGGGATGAGCAGTTCTTC
CSARTGQLGRDEQFF
>TRBV4-2|TRBJ2-7|13|few|-
TGTGCCAGCAGCCCAGGGACCGGGGAGGAGCAGTACTTC
CASSPGTGEEQYF
>TRBV20-1|TRBJ2-2|14|-|-
TGCAGTGCTAGGGGGAGGCAAAGCACTGGTGAGCTGTTTTTT
CSARGRQSTGELFF
>TRBV5-6|TRBJ1-1|14|many|-
TGTGCCAGCAGCTTGGAGGCAGCCCTGGGGGAAGCTTTCTTT
CASSLEAALGEAFF
>TRBV20-1|TRBJ1-1|17|many|TRBD1
TGCAGTGCTAAGTGGGAAGGACAGGGGATTTTGAACACTGAAGCTTTCTTT
CSAKWEGQGILNTEAFF
>TRBV6-2/TRBV6-3|TRBJ2-7|12|-|-
TGTGCCAGCAGTTCCAGAATCTACGAGCAGTACTTC
CASSSRIYEQYF
>TRBV10-2|TRBJ2-7|12|-|TRBD1
TGCGCCAGCGATAGGACAGGGAACGAGCAGTACTTC
CASDRTGNEQYF
>TRBV2|TRBJ2-1|19|-|-
TGTGCCAGCAGTGAAGGAGGTCGAGGCGCGGGTAGCGTATACAATGAGCAGTTCTTC
CASSEGGRGAGSVYNEQFF
>TRBV20-1|TRBJ2-7|15|medium-sized|TRBD1
TGCAGTGCTCAATCCCCGGGACAGGGCACCTACGAGCAGTACTTC
CSAQSPGQGTYEQYF
>TRBV28|TRBJ1-5|14|-|-
TGTGCCGGCAGTTCAATCTGGGGGGCTCAGACCCAGCATTTT
CAGSSIWGAQTQHF
>TRBV7-3|TRBJ2-3|14|many|-
TGTGCCAGCAGCCTTTCAGGGGAGGGAGATACGCAGTATTTT
CASSLSGEGDTQYF
>TRBV20-1|TRBJ2-1|16|many|TRBD2
TGCAGTGCTCCCGGACTAGCGGGAGCCCCACGGGGTGAGCAGTTCTTC
CSAPGLAGAPRGEQFF
>TRBV28|TRBJ2-7|17|-|-
TGTGCCAGTAGTTTGCCGGGTGCCCCCTTCGGACCCGGCGAGCAGTACTTC
CASSLPGAPFGPGEQYF
>TRBV11-2|TRBJ1-5|14|-|-
TGTGCCAGCAGCTTAGACAGGGGCAATCAGCCCCAGCATTTT
CASSLDRGNQPQHF
>TRBV20-1|TRBJ2-5|14|many|-
TGCAGTGCCCCCCCACTGCTGGGCCAAGAGACCCAGTACTTC
CSAPPLLGQETQYF
>TRBV6-1|TRBJ2-1|16|many|TRBD2
TGTGCCAGCAGGCGGGGGGGTAATTGGGCCTACAATGAGCAGTTCTTC
CASRRGGNWAYNEQFF
>TRBV6-6|TRBJ2-7|13|few|-
TGTGCCAGCAGCTACTCCGGGTGGGACGAGCAGTACTTC
CASSYSGWDEQYF
>TRBV19|TRBJ2-7|14|-|-
TGTGCCAGTAGTATAGAAAGCGGGCCCTACGAGCAGTACTTC
CASSIESGPYEQYF
>TRBV15|TRBJ1-6|16|medium-sized|TRBD1
TGTGCCACCAGCAGACAGGGACAGGCACTTAATTCACCCCTCCACTTT
CATSRQGQALNSPLHF
>TRBV4-2|TRBJ2-2|15|medium-sized|-
TGTGCCAGCAGCCAGCCTGACTGGAACACCGGGGAGCTGTTTTTT
CASSQPDWNTGELFF
>TRBV6-2/TRBV6-3|TRBJ2-1|15|few|-
TGTGCCAGCAGTCTTACGGGGGGCTCCTACGATGAGCAGTTCTTC
CASSLTGGSYDEQFF
>TRBV15|TRBJ2-7|13|-|-
TGTGCCACCAGCATAGACCTCACATACGAGCAGTATTTC
CATSIDLTYEQYF
>TRBV10-3|TRBJ2-2|16|many|TRBD2
TGTGCCATCAGTGAGTCCCTAGCGGGAGAGACCGGGGAGCTGTTTTTT
CAISESLAGETGELFF
>TRBV19|TRBJ2-3|16|-|TRBD2
TGTGCCAGTAGTACTCGGGCTAGCGGGAATGCAGATACGCAGTATTTT
CASSTRASGNADTQYF
>TRBV6-2/TRBV6-3|TRBJ2-5|18|many|-
TGTGCCAGCAGTTACCCTCCTTCGTGGGTAGGTCCCAGGGAGACCCAGTACTTC
CASSYPPSWVGPRETQYF
>TRBV7-2|TRBJ1-2|15|-|TRBD1
TGTGCCAGCAGCTATTACCGCCGGGACAGAGATGGCTACACCTTC
CASSYYRRDRDGYTF
>TRBV6-2/TRBV6-3|TRBJ2-1|15|few|-
TGTGCCAGCAGTTACTCGAGTTCCCCAGGCAATGAGCAGTTCTTC
CASSYSSSPGNEQFF
>TRBV20-1|TRBJ2-3|12|many|-
TGCAGTGGGGTACGGGACACAGATACGCAGTATTTT
CSGVRDTDTQYF
>TRBV28|TRBJ2-7|16|few|TRBD1
TGTGCCCCTGCCGACAGGGCCTGCAGAGTCTCCTACGAGCAGTACTTC
CAPADRACRVSYEQYF
>TRBV6-1|TRBJ2-2|18|few|TRBD2
TGTGCCAGCGGTCAACCGACGGGGACTACCAGGCCAACCGGGGAGCTGTTTTTT
CASGQPTGTTRPTGELFF
>TRBV18|TRBJ2-1|19|many|TRBD2
TGTGCCAGCTCACCTGGGACTAGCGGCTCAGGGCCCCGCTACAATGAGCAGTTCTTC
CASSPGTSGSGPRYNEQFF
>TRBV6-2/TRBV6-3|TRBJ1-1|15|-|-
TGTGCCAGCAGTTACCCGGGGCAGTTAAACACTGAAGCTTTCTTT
CASSYPGQLNTEAFF
>TRBV6-1|TRBJ2-1|14|few|-
TGTGCCAGCGGTGGGACCGAGGGGGGGGATGAGCAGTTCTTC
CASGGTEGGDEQFF
>TRBV19|TRBJ2-5|13|medium-sized|-
TGTGCCAGTGCCGCGGGCCTCCAAGAGACCCAGTACTTC
CASAAGLQETQYF
>TRBV6-2/TRBV6-3|TRBJ2-1|13|-|-
TGTGCCAGCAGTCCCTTGAGGCTACTCGAGCAGTTCTTC
CASSPLRLLEQFF
>TRBV7-3|TRBJ1-1|13|many|-
TGTGCCAGCAGCGCCACATTGAACACTGAAGCTTTCTTT
CASSATLNTEAFF
>TRBV27|TRBJ2-7|13|medium-sized|TRBD1
TGTGCCAGCAAGGGCAGGGGGTTCTACGAGCAGTACTTC
CASKGRGFYEQYF
>TRBV5-1|TRBJ2-1|15|many|TRBD2
TGCGCCAGCAGCTTGGCGGGGACTAGCGGGAATGAGCAGTTCTTC
CASSLAGTSGNEQFF
>TRBV4-2|TRBJ2-7|19|-|-
TGTGCCAGCAGCCAAGTTCTTTGGGGCCCAACATTCTACTCCTACGAGCAGTACTTC
CASSQVLWGPTFYSYEQYF
>TRBV19|TRBJ1-5|16|few|TRBD1
TGTGCCAGCTCCACAGGGGGGTATACGAGCAATCAGCCCCAGCATTTT
CASSTGGYTSNQPQHF
>TRBV4-1|TRBJ1-4|16|few|-
TGCGCCAGCAGCCAAGCCCATGGCGCAACTAATGAAAAACTGTTTTTT
CASSQAHGATNEKLFF
>TRBV28|TRBJ2-7|14|many|-
TGTGCCAGCAGTTTTAGCGCAGGCTCCTACGAGCAGTACTTC
CASSFSAGSYEQYF
>TRBV11-1|TRBJ2-7|17|-|TRBD2
TGTGCCAGCAGCTCTCCTAAGGGGACTAGCGAGACCTACGAGCAGTACTTC
CASSSPKGTSETYEQYF
>TRBV5-1|TRBJ2-7|14|-|-
TGCGCCAGCAGAACGGGACTCGAGAACTACGAGCAGTACTTC
CASRTGLENYEQYF
>TRBV5-1|TRBJ1-4|17|many|TRBD1
TGCGCCAGCAGCCACACGGGACAGGGAACTATTAATGAAAAACTGTTTTTT
CASSHTGQGTINEKLFF
>TRBV5-5|TRBJ1-1|14|many|-
TGTGCCAGCAGCGACCACAGGACGGGGACTGAAGCTTTCTTT
CASSDHRTGTEAFF